Listed below are T cell receptor beta chains from one sample, sequenced in a study of T cell changes during pregnancy in multiple sclerosis. The protocol was immunoSEQ multiplex PCR, while the TCRdb copy is restricted to in-frame clones and leaves out a portion. The repertoire holds 65,000 to 95,000 clones, with around nine tenths as singletons. Source: peripheral blood, taken before pregnancy. The source is a female donor with multiple sclerosis, enrolled in a pregnancy study. The CDR3 runs from the conserved cysteine through the conserved F or W. D genes are given only for firm matches. Clone size appears in some rows only: once, few, many, or a class for an expanded clone.

CDR3 protein: CASSLRGWETQYF
CDR3 DNA: TGTGCCAGCAGCCTACGGGGGTGGGAGACCCAGTACTTC
clone size: NA
D gene: NA
J gene: TRBJ2-5
V gene: TRBV5-8

CDR3 protein: CASSSDRASQQPQHF
CDR3 DNA: TGTGCCAGCAGTTCGGACAGGGCTTCACAACAGCCCCAGCATTTT
clone size: NA
D gene: TRBD1
J gene: TRBJ1-5
V gene: TRBV27

CDR3 protein: CASSLTEVGPYNEQFF
CDR3 DNA: TGCGCCAGCAGCTTGACGGAGGTGGGCCCCTACAATGAGCAGTTCTTC
clone size: NA
D gene: NA
J gene: TRBJ2-1
V gene: TRBV5-1

CDR3 protein: CASSSGRSAEAFF
CDR3 DNA: TGTGCCAGCAGCTCGGGTCGTTCGGCTGAAGCTTTCTTT
clone size: NA
D gene: NA
J gene: TRBJ1-1
V gene: TRBV5-4

CDR3 protein: CASSQDLQGRGYTF
CDR3 DNA: TGCGCCAGCAGCCAAGATCTGCAGGGAAGAGGCTACACCTTC
clone size: few
D gene: NA
J gene: TRBJ1-2
V gene: TRBV4-1

CDR3 protein: CASSERGDSKFSTDTQYF
CDR3 DNA: TGTGCCAGCAGTGAAAGGGGGGACAGCAAGTTTAGCACAGATACGCAGTATTTT
clone size: NA
D gene: NA
J gene: TRBJ2-3
V gene: TRBV6-1

CDR3 protein: CASSGVGPGYNSPLHF
CDR3 DNA: TGCGCCAGCAGTGGAGTGGGGCCGGGCTATAATTCACCCCTCCACTTT
clone size: NA
D gene: NA
J gene: TRBJ1-6
V gene: TRBV10-2

CDR3 protein: CASSLRQIHEQYF
CDR3 DNA: TGTGCCAGCAGCTTGAGACAGATCCACGAGCAGTACTTC
clone size: NA
D gene: NA
J gene: TRBJ2-7
V gene: TRBV5-7

CDR3 protein: CASSLLRTGEAFF
CDR3 DNA: TGTGCCAGCAGCCTCCTGCGGACGGGGGAAGCTTTCTTT
clone size: NA
D gene: NA
J gene: TRBJ1-1
V gene: TRBV13

CDR3 protein: CASSLDGFNTEAFF
CDR3 DNA: TGCGCCAGCAGCTTGGATGGCTTTAACACTGAAGCTTTCTTT
clone size: NA
D gene: NA
J gene: TRBJ1-1
V gene: TRBV5-1

CDR3 protein: CASSLSDRGTGTQYF
CDR3 DNA: TGTGCCAGCAGTCTCTCAGACAGGGGGACGGGGACCCAGTACTTC
clone size: NA
D gene: TRBD1
J gene: TRBJ2-5
V gene: TRBV6-5

CDR3 protein: CASSLGRTGAYEQYF
CDR3 DNA: TGTGCCAGCAGCTTAGGTAGGACAGGGGCCTACGAGCAGTACTTC
clone size: NA
D gene: TRBD1
J gene: TRBJ2-7
V gene: TRBV7-2

CDR3 protein: CASSLWSSNYEQYF
CDR3 DNA: TGTGCCAGCAGTTTATGGAGTTCTAACTACGAGCAGTACTTC
clone size: NA
D gene: NA
J gene: TRBJ2-7
V gene: TRBV28

CDR3 protein: CSAEQNGYTF
CDR3 DNA: TGCAGTGCTGAACAGAACGGCTACACCTTC
clone size: NA
D gene: NA
J gene: TRBJ1-2
V gene: TRBV20-1

CDR3 protein: CASSLETGGFSYGYTF
CDR3 DNA: TGTGCCAGCAGCTTAGAGACAGGGGGCTTTAGCTATGGCTACACCTTC
clone size: NA
D gene: TRBD1
J gene: TRBJ1-2
V gene: TRBV7-9

CDR3 protein: CASKTGIGQETQYF
CDR3 DNA: TGTGCCAGCAAGACAGGGATCGGGCAAGAGACCCAGTACTTC
clone size: NA
D gene: TRBD1
J gene: TRBJ2-5
V gene: TRBV6-5

CDR3 protein: CASSTTGDPMNTEAFF
CDR3 DNA: TGTGCCAGCAGCACTACAGGGGACCCCATGAACACTGAAGCTTTCTTT
clone size: NA
D gene: TRBD1
J gene: TRBJ1-1
V gene: TRBV7-8

CDR3 protein: CSAYSFTEAFF
CDR3 DNA: TGCAGTGCCTACAGCTTCACTGAAGCTTTCTTT
clone size: few
D gene: NA
J gene: TRBJ1-1
V gene: TRBV20-1

CDR3 protein: CASSLGPAGEQYF
CDR3 DNA: TGTGCCAGCAGCTTAGGCCCGGCAGGCGAGCAGTACTTC
clone size: NA
D gene: NA
J gene: TRBJ2-7
V gene: TRBV13

CDR3 protein: CASSPRGTSGGFQETQYF
CDR3 DNA: TGTGCCAGCTCACCCCGAGGGACTAGCGGGGGGTTCCAAGAGACCCAGTACTTC
clone size: NA
D gene: TRBD2
J gene: TRBJ2-5
V gene: TRBV18

CDR3 protein: CAWVERRGSTDTQYF
CDR3 DNA: TGTGCCTGGGTCGAGAGACGGGGAAGCACAGATACGCAGTATTTT
clone size: NA
D gene: NA
J gene: TRBJ2-3
V gene: TRBV30

CDR3 protein: CASSEPGAGGSYEQYF
CDR3 DNA: TGCGCCAGCAGTGAACCCGGAGCAGGGGGAAGTTACGAGCAGTACTTC
clone size: NA
D gene: TRBD1
J gene: TRBJ2-7
V gene: TRBV10-2

CDR3 protein: CATKFPAGGYNEQFF
CDR3 DNA: TGTGCCACCAAATTCCCAGCGGGGGGTTACAATGAGCAGTTCTTC
clone size: NA
D gene: TRBD2
J gene: TRBJ2-1
V gene: TRBV15

CDR3 protein: CASSVDQRGGFNEQFF
CDR3 DNA: TGTGCCAGCAGCGTAGACCAGCGGGGGGGCTTCAATGAGCAGTTCTTC
clone size: NA
D gene: TRBD2
J gene: TRBJ2-1
V gene: TRBV9

CDR3 protein: CASSRGRGGGADTQYF
CDR3 DNA: TGTGCCAGCAGCCGAGGTCGGGGGGGTGGTGCAGATACGCAGTATTTT
clone size: NA
D gene: TRBD2
J gene: TRBJ2-3
V gene: TRBV13

CDR3 protein: CASARGQSPNEQFF
CDR3 DNA: TGTGCCTCGGCGAGGGGACAGTCTCCGAATGAGCAGTTCTTC
clone size: NA
D gene: TRBD1
J gene: TRBJ2-1
V gene: TRBV19

CDR3 protein: CASSLVPDRVTDTQYF
CDR3 DNA: TGCGCCAGCAGCTTGGTACCCGACAGGGTTACAGATACGCAGTATTTT
clone size: NA
D gene: TRBD1
J gene: TRBJ2-3
V gene: TRBV5-1

CDR3 protein: CASSGPGQGYEQYF
CDR3 DNA: TGTGCCAGCTCCGGTCCCGGGCAGGGCTACGAGCAGTACTTC
clone size: NA
D gene: NA
J gene: TRBJ2-7
V gene: TRBV18

CDR3 protein: CASSLVGTGGFGNTIYF
CDR3 DNA: TGTGCCAGCAGCCTGGTAGGGACAGGGGGCTTCGGAAACACCATATATTTT
clone size: NA
D gene: TRBD1
J gene: TRBJ1-3
V gene: TRBV5-6

CDR3 protein: CASSPNINEQYF
CDR3 DNA: TGTGCCAGCAGCCCGAACATCAACGAGCAGTACTTC
clone size: NA
D gene: NA
J gene: TRBJ2-7
V gene: TRBV7-2

CDR3 protein: CASSSDSHTEAFF
CDR3 DNA: TGTGCCAGCAGCTCGGACAGTCACACTGAAGCTTTCTTT
clone size: NA
D gene: NA
J gene: TRBJ1-1
V gene: TRBV11-1

CDR3 protein: CASSWAQGWGYTF
CDR3 DNA: TGTGCCAGTAGTTGGGCGCAGGGTTGGGGCTACACCTTC
clone size: NA
D gene: NA
J gene: TRBJ1-2
V gene: TRBV19

CDR3 protein: CASSAITGGDTQYF
CDR3 DNA: TGTGCCAGCAGCGCGATCACAGGGGGGGATACGCAGTATTTT
clone size: NA
D gene: TRBD1
J gene: TRBJ2-3
V gene: TRBV2

CDR3 protein: CASSFRDQPQHF
CDR3 DNA: TGTGCCAGCAGCTTCAGGGATCAGCCCCAGCATTTT
clone size: NA
D gene: NA
J gene: TRBJ1-5
V gene: TRBV7-9

CDR3 protein: CASSSGTGNNSPLHF
CDR3 DNA: TGCGCCAGCAGCTCGGGGACTGGAAATAATTCACCCCTCCACTTT
clone size: NA
D gene: NA
J gene: TRBJ1-6
V gene: TRBV5-1

CDR3 protein: CASSIQVNTEAFF
CDR3 DNA: TGTGCCAGCAGCATACAGGTGAACACTGAAGCTTTCTTT
clone size: NA
D gene: NA
J gene: TRBJ1-1
V gene: TRBV9

CDR3 protein: CAISEWGSVYGYTF
CDR3 DNA: TGTGCCATCAGTGAGTGGGGCAGTGTCTATGGCTACACCTTC
clone size: few
D gene: NA
J gene: TRBJ1-2
V gene: TRBV10-3

CDR3 protein: CASSLASGGDIQYF
CDR3 DNA: TGTGCCAGCAGCTTGGCTAGCGGGGGAGACATTCAGTACTTC
clone size: NA
D gene: TRBD2
J gene: TRBJ2-4
V gene: TRBV5-6

CDR3 protein: CASSPGQTAVLAGELFF
CDR3 DNA: TGTGCCAGCAGCCCGGGACAGACGGCTGTATTGGCCGGGGAGCTGTTTTTT
clone size: NA
D gene: TRBD1
J gene: TRBJ2-2
V gene: TRBV7-9

CDR3 protein: CASKDRANTEAFF
CDR3 DNA: TGTGCCAGCAAAGACAGGGCGAACACTGAAGCTTTCTTT
clone size: NA
D gene: TRBD1
J gene: TRBJ1-1
V gene: TRBV28

CDR3 protein: CAGGGLMSTEAFF
CDR3 DNA: TGCGCCGGGGGGGGTCTCATGAGCACTGAAGCTTTCTTT
clone size: NA
D gene: NA
J gene: TRBJ1-1
V gene: TRBV29-1